These T cell receptor beta chains were read from a single sample in a study of shared clonotypes between healthy human individuals. Sequencing was performed with immunoSEQ multiplex PCR; in TCRdb, only in-frame clones are kept and a portion is missing. The sample carries 2 million to 2.5 million clones, roughly 95% recorded once. The sample was naive CD4+ T cells sorted from blood. These TCRs come from a man between 18 and 35 years old in good health. Both conserved end residues are part of each CDR3. Each record gives: CDR3 length, clone size, J gene, V gene, D gene, CDR3 DNA, CDR3 protein. The D gene is left open where the match is weak. Not every row has a clone size; where given, it reads once, few, many or a size class.

16 | NA | TRBJ2-3 | TRBV9 | TRBD2 | TGTGCCAGCAGCGTAGAACTAGCGGGTCGCACAGATACGCAGTATTTT | CASSVELAGRTDTQYF
13 | once | TRBJ1-1 | TRBV28 | TRBD1 | TGTGCCAGCAGTCCCTGGGACAGGGAAGCGGCTTTCTTT | CASSPWDREAAFF
13 | NA | TRBJ2-7 | TRBV30 | NA | TGTGCCTGGACCCAGGGGACCTACGGCGAGCAGTACTTC | CAWTQGTYGEQYF
17 | NA | TRBJ2-1 | TRBV23-1 | TRBD1 | TGCGCCAGCAGTCAGACTCCGGGACAGGGGGCTTGGAATGAGCAGTTCTTC | CASSQTPGQGAWNEQFF
16 | NA | TRBJ2-1 | TRBV30 | NA | TGTGCCTGGAGTGTTCTCGGGAGTGTCTCCTACAATGAGCAGTTCTTC | CAWSVLGSVSYNEQFF
16 | NA | TRBJ2-7 | TRBV5-1 | NA | TGCGCCAGCAGCTTGTTGGGATCGGGGAGTTCTGGGGAGCAGTACTTC | CASSLLGSGSSGEQYF
16 | NA | TRBJ2-2 | TRBV7-9 | NA | TGTGCCAGCAGCTTAAAGCCCCCAGGGTCCACGGGGGAGCTGTTTTTT | CASSLKPPGSTGELFF
14 | NA | TRBJ2-7 | TRBV11-2 | TRBD1 | TGTGCCAGCAGCTCAAACAGGGGGCGCCACGAGCAGTACTTC | CASSSNRGRHEQYF
13 | NA | TRBJ1-2 | TRBV5-6 | NA | TGTGCCAGCAGCTCCGGACAGTTCTATGGCTACACCTTC | CASSSGQFYGYTF
13 | NA | TRBJ2-6 | TRBV6-1 | NA | TGTGCCAGCCATTTATCTGGGGCCAACGTCCTGACTTTC | CASHLSGANVLTF
15 | NA | TRBJ1-2 | TRBV6-1 | NA | TGTGCCAGCAGTGAACGGGTTCGGGGAATCGATGGCTACACCTTC | CASSERVRGIDGYTF
15 | NA | TRBJ2-1 | TRBV6-5 | NA | TGTGCCAGCAGTTACTCCCGGGGGTCCTACAATGAGCAGTTCTTC | CASSYSRGSYNEQFF
15 | NA | TRBJ1-6 | TRBV7-9 | NA | TGTGCCAGCAGCTCCCAGGGCCTATATAATTCACCCCTCCACTTT | CASSSQGLYNSPLHF
13 | NA | TRBJ1-6 | TRBV28 | TRBD1 | TGTGCCAGCAGGACGGACAGGGCTTCACCCCTCCACTTT | CASRTDRASPLHF
13 | NA | TRBJ1-5 | TRBV7-9 | TRBD1 | TGTGCCCCCGGGGGGACAGGGGTTCAGCCCCAGCATTTT | CAPGGTGVQPQHF
15 | NA | TRBJ2-5 | TRBV5-1 | TRBD1 | TGCGCCAGCAGCTTGGGGGGACAGACCCAAGAGACCCAGTACTTC | CASSLGGQTQETQYF
17 | NA | TRBJ1-1 | TRBV2 | NA | TGTGCCAGCAGTGAGCGGGGGCTCGACCTGATGAACACTGAAGCTTTCTTT | CASSERGLDLMNTEAFF
19 | NA | TRBJ2-5 | TRBV7-2 | NA | TGTGCCAGCAGCTTAAATAGGCCCAGGGGTTCTTCGACACAGGAGACCCAGTACTTC | CASSLNRPRGSSTQETQYF
14 | NA | TRBJ1-2 | TRBV4-3 | NA | TGCGCCAGCAGCCCGAGACAGGCCTTCTATGGCTACACCTTC | CASSPRQAFYGYTF
15 | NA | TRBJ1-4 | TRBV28 | TRBD1 | TGTGCCAGCAGTCCCCAGGACAGGGTTAATGAAAAACTGTTTTTT | CASSPQDRVNEKLFF
16 | NA | TRBJ2-1 | TRBV21-1 | NA | TGTGCCATCCCAATAGTTGGGGAGGGAGGATTACATGAGCAGTTCTTC | CAIPIVGEGGLHEQFF
15 | NA | TRBJ2-5 | TRBV2 | NA | TGTGCCAGCAGTGTACAATCCGGGGCAGGCGAGACCCAGTACTTC | CASSVQSGAGETQYF
13 | once | TRBJ2-7 | TRBV7-2 | NA | TGTGCCAGCAGCTTAGCGGGAGCGGGCGAGCAGTACTTC | CASSLAGAGEQYF
15 | NA | TRBJ2-3 | TRBV5-1 | TRBD2 | TGCGCCAGCAGCTTGACTAGCGGGGGGACAGATACGCAGTATTTT | CASSLTSGGTDTQYF
14 | NA | TRBJ1-5 | TRBV30 | NA | TGTGCCTGGAGCCTAGGACGGGGAAATCAGCCCCAGCATTTT | CAWSLGRGNQPQHF
16 | NA | TRBJ1-2 | TRBV11-2 | TRBD1 | TGTGCCAGCAGCTCATGGACAGGGGACATTAACTATGGCTACACCTTC | CASSSWTGDINYGYTF
13 | NA | TRBJ2-5 | TRBV5-1 | NA | TGCGCCAGCAGCCGAGGTCTATCAGAGACCCAGTACTTC | CASSRGLSETQYF
16 | once | TRBJ2-3 | TRBV11-3 | TRBD2 | TGTGCCAGCAGCCAAGGGACTAGCGGAAGCACAGATACGCAGTATTTT | CASSQGTSGSTDTQYF
13 | NA | TRBJ1-2 | TRBV2 | NA | TGTGCCAGCACCCTACAGAGAAACTATGGCTACACCTTC | CASTLQRNYGYTF
12 | NA | TRBJ2-5 | TRBV28 | NA | TGTGCCAGCAGTTTGTCCCAAGAGACCCAGTACTTC | CASSLSQETQYF
17 | NA | TRBJ2-3 | TRBV25-1 | NA | TGTGCCAGCAGTGAACGATCGGGACTCTCTAGCACAGATACGCAGTATTTT | CASSERSGLSSTDTQYF
17 | few | TRBJ1-2 | TRBV4-1 | NA | TGCGCCAGCAGCCAGGCCATTGGAAGACAAATATCTATCGGCTACACCTTC | CASSQAIGRQISIGYTF
15 | NA | TRBJ1-1 | TRBV19 | NA | TGTGCCAGTACCCCGGCCCAGGGAAAGAGTACTGAAGCTTTCTTT | CASTPAQGKSTEAFF
13 | NA | TRBJ2-5 | TRBV28 | NA | TGTGCCAGCGGGCTCAGGGGAATTGAGACCCAGTACTTC | CASGLRGIETQYF
13 | NA | TRBJ1-2 | TRBV9 | TRBD1 | TGTGCCAGCAGCTCCGGGACAGGGAGAGGCTACACCTTC | CASSSGTGRGYTF
14 | once | TRBJ1-6 | TRBV18 | NA | TGTGCCAGCTCACCGTCCGGGGGGGATTCACCCCTCCACTTT | CASSPSGGDSPLHF
13 | NA | TRBJ2-7 | TRBV5-8 | NA | TGTGCCAGCAGCTTGAGGGCAGGCTACGAGCAGTACTTC | CASSLRAGYEQYF
18 | NA | TRBJ2-5 | TRBV10-3 | TRBD2 | TGTGCCATCACAGAGGGACTAGCGGGCTCTCCCCGAGGAGAGACCCAGTACTTC | CAITEGLAGSPRGETQYF
15 | NA | TRBJ1-1 | TRBV11-2 | NA | TGTGCCAGCAGCTTAGATCCAGGGATGAACACTGAAGCTTTCTTT | CASSLDPGMNTEAFF
16 | NA | TRBJ1-6 | TRBV27 | TRBD1 | TGTGCCAGCAGTGTCGTCCGGGACAGGGCAAATTCACCCCTCCACTTT | CASSVVRDRANSPLHF
12 | NA | TRBJ1-6 | TRBV9 | NA | TGTGCCAGCAGCGTAAGCGGCTCACCCCTCCACTTT | CASSVSGSPLHF
15 | NA | TRBJ2-1 | TRBV5-6 | NA | TGTGCCAGCAGGTCGCAGCGGGCGTCCTACAATGAGCAGTTCTTC | CASRSQRASYNEQFF
13 | NA | TRBJ1-1 | TRBV7-2 | NA | TGTGCCAGCAGCTCTTACCTCGGCACTGAAGCTTTCTTT | CASSSYLGTEAFF
13 | NA | TRBJ1-1 | TRBV6-5 | NA | TGTGCCAGCACCCCGACAGCGAACACTGAAGCTTTCTTT | CASTPTANTEAFF
13 | once | TRBJ2-3 | TRBV10-1 | NA | TGCGCCAGCAGTGAGCGACCGTCAGATACGCAGTATTTT | CASSERPSDTQYF
13 | NA | TRBJ1-4 | TRBV10-3 | NA | TGTGCCATCAGTGAGTCTGGGGTTGAAAAACTGTTTTTT | CAISESGVEKLFF
17 | NA | TRBJ2-5 | TRBV19 | TRBD1 | TGTGCCAGTACCCCGAGAGGGATAGGACAGGGGGTAGAGACCCAGTACTTC | CASTPRGIGQGVETQYF
12 | NA | TRBJ2-1 | TRBV28 | NA | TGTGCCAGTGTCAGCTCCTACAATGAGCAGTTCTTC | CASVSSYNEQFF
14 | once | TRBJ2-2 | TRBV6-1 | TRBD1 | TGTGCCAGCGGGACAGGGGGTAACACCGGGGAGCTGTTTTTT | CASGTGGNTGELFF
15 | NA | TRBJ2-4 | TRBV6-5 | TRBD2 | TGTGCCAGCAGCCGCACTAGCGGGGGACAAAACATTCAGTACTTC | CASSRTSGGQNIQYF
15 | NA | TRBJ2-7 | TRBV12-5 | NA | TGTGCTAGTGGTTTTTTCCGGGACTTGGACTACGAGCAGTACTTC | CASGFFRDLDYEQYF
15 | NA | TRBJ2-3 | TRBV6-4 | NA | TGTGCCAGCCGAAAAAGGGGGGCAAGCACAGATACGCAGTATTTT | CASRKRGASTDTQYF
14 | NA | TRBJ1-5 | TRBV9 | NA | TGTGCCAGCAGCCGTGGACCGGGAAATCAGCCCCAGCATTTT | CASSRGPGNQPQHF
13 | NA | TRBJ2-7 | TRBV5-8 | TRBD1 | TGTGCCAGCCGCCCGGGACAGGGCTACGAGCAGTACTTC | CASRPGQGYEQYF
14 | once | TRBJ1-4 | TRBV5-4 | NA | TGTGCCAGCAGCTTTGCGGGGCTGGGAGAAAAACTGTTTTTT | CASSFAGLGEKLFF
15 | NA | TRBJ2-2 | TRBV2 | TRBD1 | TGTGCCAGCCAACGGACAGGGGCGCCCACCGGGGAGCTGTTTTTT | CASQRTGAPTGELFF
17 | once | TRBJ1-2 | TRBV5-6 | NA | TGTGCCAGCAGTGAAAAATCTGGGCAGGGCCGATCCTATGGCTACACCTTC | CASSEKSGQGRSYGYTF